The 2 T cell receptor beta chains given below trace back to one sample, sequenced in a study of vaccination and CD4 T cells after COVID-19. The Oncomine TCR Beta short-read assay sequenced DNA from cultured CD4+ T cells. A single record per CDR3 protein comes from TCRdb applying MiXCR to the PCR reads. The sample shows over 10,000 distinct CDR3 sequences, less than 70% of them seen only once. Treatment here: approximately 9-day PBMC culture with coronavirus spike peptide pools or control peptides (ViraFEST assay). No antigens are known for them. The source material was CD4+ T cells from blood, cultured in vitro. These receptor sequences come from a human donor who had recovered from COVID-19.

The chain is built from TRBV20-1 and TRBJ2-5, with 7 bases matching TRBD2. The germline gives CDR1 DFQATT, CDR2 SNEGSKA (reference sequence). This CDR3 has 14 residues. The trim removed 6 bases at V and 2 bases at J, leaving 9 bases unmatched. This CDR3 is CSAVKAGLQETQYF. The CDR3 DNA is TGCAGTGCCGTAAAAGCGGGGCTTCAAGAGACCCAGTACTTC.

This clonotype was found a few times. J is TRBJ1-5 and V is TRBV21-1. TRBV21-1 is an annotated pseudogene. This CDR3 comprises 16 residues. This CDR3 is CASSNVGLPSNQPQHF. CDR3 nucleotide sequence: TGTGCCAGCAGCAATGTCGGGTTACCCAGCAATCAGCCCCAGCATTTT.